Included here is one TCR beta chain sequence, with context. Antigen specificity is unknown. TCRdb re-called the 5' RACE reads; one entry per CDR3 protein, DNA not given. The repertoire table contains just over 300,000 distinct CDR3 sequences. This specimen comes from a study of monozygotic twins with inflammatory bowel disease. Study results and limitations: IBD patients had lower TCRbeta diversity (inverse Simpson) than healthy co-twins.

Looked up from germline, CDR1 is MDHEN and CDR2 is SYDVKM. The CDR3 sequence is 11 residues long. The sample was blood. The receptor's source is a human donor with ulcerative colitis or Crohn's disease, or a healthy co-twin of an affected twin (not recorded which). V gene TRBV28 combines with J gene TRBJ2-7. The CDR3: CASSLRWEQYF.